This T cell receptor (beta chain) was captured by sequencing in a study of cytomegalovirus exposure and HLA in healthy donors. While unrecorded immune exposures were likely, the donors were nominally healthy when sampled. In the case of this clone: Antigen: not known.

Study results and caveats: The productive fraction for most TCR beta V segments was about 90% or about 30% in an earlier analysis.

V was pared by 1 base and J by 8 bases, with 4 bases of the junction left unmatched. This CDR3 comprises 13 residues. Germline V lookup: CDR1 SGHAT, CDR2 FQNNGV. Primers: 60 Vbeta forward and 13 Jbeta reverse. Clones were read by immunoSEQ multiplex PCR, and TCRdb kept only the in-frame ones, dropping some. The sample contains some 120,000 clones, more than 60% of which appear only once. The specimen sequenced was PBMCs. The TCR originated in a woman in her forties or fifties in good health and CMV-seropositive. The gene calls are TRBV11-2 and TRBJ1-2; 7 bases match TRBD1. The CDR3 reads CASSLVTGKGYTF. Here the CDR3 DNA reads TGTGCCAGCAGCTTAGTGACAGGGAAGGGCTACACCTTC.